This T cell receptor beta chain was sequenced for a study of post-analysis software for immune sequencing data. Notes on the study in general: When patients were compared with controls, roughly five TRBV segments were more frequent, TRBV5-6, TRBV5-1 and TRBV20-1 among them.

CDR1 is SEHNR, CDR2 FQNEAQ, per germline (reference sequence). The CDR3 covers 14 residues. V was clipped by 5 bases and J by 9 bases; unmatched bases: 10. This clonotype occurred a few times. Antigen unknown. The authors incorporated unique molecular identifiers into the TCR beta cDNA libraries. TCRdb reprocessed the PCR reads via MiXCR and lists one record per CDR3 protein. The data hold about 210,000 distinct CDR3 sequences, with about 30% observed a single time. The specimen sequenced was blood. V and J are TRBV7-9 and TRBJ1-1, with 9 nucleotides matching TRBD1. This clonotype originated in a girl under 18 with multiple sclerosis. The CDR3 sequence: CASSVQGQGIKAFF. The CDR3 nucleotides read TGTGCCAGCAGCGTCCAGGGACAGGGTATCAAAGCTTTCTTT. Filled out from reference TRBV7-9 and TRBJ1-1, the complete variable domain reads DTGVSQNPRHKITKRGQNVTFRCDPISEHNRLYWYRQTLGQGPEFLTYFQNEAQLEKSRLLSDRFSAERPKGSFSTLEIQRTEQGDSAMYLCASSVQGQGIKAFFGQGTRLTVV.